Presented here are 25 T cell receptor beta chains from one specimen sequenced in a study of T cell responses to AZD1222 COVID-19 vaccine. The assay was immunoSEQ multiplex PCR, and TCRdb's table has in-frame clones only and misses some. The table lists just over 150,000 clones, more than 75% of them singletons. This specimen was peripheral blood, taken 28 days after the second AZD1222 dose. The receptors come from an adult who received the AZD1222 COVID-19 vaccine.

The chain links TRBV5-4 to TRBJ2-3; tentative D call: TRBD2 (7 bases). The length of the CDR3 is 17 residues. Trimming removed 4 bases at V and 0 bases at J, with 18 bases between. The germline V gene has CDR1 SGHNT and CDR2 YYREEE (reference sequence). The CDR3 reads CASSGGALTASTDTQYF. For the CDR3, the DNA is TGTGCCAGCAGCGGGGGGGCCCTAACGGCTAGCACAGATACGCAGTATTTT.

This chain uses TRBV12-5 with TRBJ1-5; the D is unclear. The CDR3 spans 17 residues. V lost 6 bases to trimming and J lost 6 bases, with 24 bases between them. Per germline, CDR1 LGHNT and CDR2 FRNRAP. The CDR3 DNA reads TGTGCTAGTGGGAATGAGCCAGGCCTCTTCGACCCTCAGCCCCAGCATTTT. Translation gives CASGNEPGLFDPQPQHF.

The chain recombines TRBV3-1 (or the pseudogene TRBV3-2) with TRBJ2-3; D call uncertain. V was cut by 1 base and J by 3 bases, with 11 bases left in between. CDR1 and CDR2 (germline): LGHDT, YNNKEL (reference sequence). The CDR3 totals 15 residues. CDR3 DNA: TGTGCCAGCAGCCAAGGGTTTGCGGCGACAGATACGCAGTATTTT. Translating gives CASSQGFAATDTQYF.

CDR3: CASSLGTGANEVGKLFF. CDR3 in DNA: TGTGCCAGCAGCTTGGGGACAGGGGCTAATGAAGTTGGAAAACTGTTTTTT. The chain links TRBV5-6 to TRBJ1-4, with 9 bases matching TRBD1. V lost 0 bases, J lost 10 bases, and 13 bases stayed unmatched. CDR1 is SGHDT and CDR2 is YYEEEE in the germline V gene. CDR3 length: 17 amino acids.

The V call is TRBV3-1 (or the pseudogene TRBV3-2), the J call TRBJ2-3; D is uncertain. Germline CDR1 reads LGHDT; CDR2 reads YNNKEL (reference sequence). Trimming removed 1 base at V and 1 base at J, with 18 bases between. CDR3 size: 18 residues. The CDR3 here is CASSQVVESVYCTDTQYF. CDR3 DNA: TGTGCCAGCAGCCAAGTGGTCGAAAGCGTATACTGCACAGATACGCAGTATTTT.

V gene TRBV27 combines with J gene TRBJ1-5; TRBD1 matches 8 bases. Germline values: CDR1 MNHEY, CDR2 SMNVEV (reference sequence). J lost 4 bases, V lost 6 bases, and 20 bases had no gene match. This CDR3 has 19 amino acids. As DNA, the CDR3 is TGTGCCAGCAGCCGCAAAGTCGGACAGGGAAAGTTAGGGAATCAGCCCCAGCATTTT. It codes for CASSRKVGQGKLGNQPQHF.

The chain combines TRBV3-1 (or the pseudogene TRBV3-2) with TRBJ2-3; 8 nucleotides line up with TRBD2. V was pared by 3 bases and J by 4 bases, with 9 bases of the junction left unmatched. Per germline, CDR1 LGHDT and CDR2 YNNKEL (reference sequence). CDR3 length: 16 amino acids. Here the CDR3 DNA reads TGTGCCAGCAGCCAGGGGGGGACTAGGGGACCAGATACGCAGTATTTT. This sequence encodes CASSQGGTRGPDTQYF.

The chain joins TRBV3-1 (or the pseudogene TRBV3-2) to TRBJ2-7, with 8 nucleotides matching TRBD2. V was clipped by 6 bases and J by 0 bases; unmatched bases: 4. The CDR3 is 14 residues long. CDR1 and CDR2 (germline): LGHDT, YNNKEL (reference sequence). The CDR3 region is CASRNSGVSYEQYF. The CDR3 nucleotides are TGTGCCAGCAGAAATAGCGGGGTCTCCTACGAGCAGTACTTC.

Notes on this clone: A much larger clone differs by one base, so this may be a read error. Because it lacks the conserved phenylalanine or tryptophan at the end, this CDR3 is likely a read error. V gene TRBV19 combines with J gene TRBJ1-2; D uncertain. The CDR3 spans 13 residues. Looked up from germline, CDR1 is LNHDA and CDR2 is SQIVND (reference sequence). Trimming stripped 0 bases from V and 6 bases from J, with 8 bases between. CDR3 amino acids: CASSIELRHGYTS. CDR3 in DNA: TGTGCCAGTAGTATAGAACTGCGTCATGGCTACACCTCC.

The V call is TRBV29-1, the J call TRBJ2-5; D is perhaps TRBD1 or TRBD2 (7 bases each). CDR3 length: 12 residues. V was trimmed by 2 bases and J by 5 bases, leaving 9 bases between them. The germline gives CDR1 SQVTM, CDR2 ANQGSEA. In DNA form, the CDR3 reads TGCAGCGTTGAACAGGGGGGGGAGACCCAGTACTTC. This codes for CSVEQGGETQYF.

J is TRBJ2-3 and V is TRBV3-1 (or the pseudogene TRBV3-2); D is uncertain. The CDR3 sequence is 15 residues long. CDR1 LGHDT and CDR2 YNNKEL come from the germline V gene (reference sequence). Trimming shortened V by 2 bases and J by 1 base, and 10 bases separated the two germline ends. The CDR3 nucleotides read TGTGCCAGCAGCCAATCATCTTCGGGCACAGATACGCAGTATTTT. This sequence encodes CASSQSSSGTDTQYF.

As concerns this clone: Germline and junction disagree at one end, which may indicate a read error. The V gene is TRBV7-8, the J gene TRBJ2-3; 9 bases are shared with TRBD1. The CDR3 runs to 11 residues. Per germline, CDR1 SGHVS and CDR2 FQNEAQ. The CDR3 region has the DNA TGTGCCAGCGGGTCGGACAGGGGTTTTGATTTT. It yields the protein CASGSDRGFDF.

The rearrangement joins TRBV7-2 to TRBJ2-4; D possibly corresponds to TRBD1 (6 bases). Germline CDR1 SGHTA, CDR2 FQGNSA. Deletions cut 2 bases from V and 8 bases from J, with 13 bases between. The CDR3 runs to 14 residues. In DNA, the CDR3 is TGTGCCAGCAGCTTACGGACCAAGGGGGACATTCAGTACTTC. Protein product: CASSLRTKGDIQYF.

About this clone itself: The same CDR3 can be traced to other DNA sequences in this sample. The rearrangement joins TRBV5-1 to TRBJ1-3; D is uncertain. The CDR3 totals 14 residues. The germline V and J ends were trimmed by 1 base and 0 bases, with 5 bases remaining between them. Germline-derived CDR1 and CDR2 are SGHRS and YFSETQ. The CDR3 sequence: CASSLTTSGNTIYF. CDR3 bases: TGCGCCAGCAGCTTGACTACCTCTGGAAACACCATATATTTT. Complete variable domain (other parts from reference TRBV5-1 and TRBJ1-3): KAGVTQTPRYLIKTRGQQVTLSCSPISGHRSVSWYQQTPGQGLQFLFEYFSETQRNKGNFPGRFSGRQFSNSRSEMNVSTLELGDSALYLCASSLTTSGNTIYFGEGSWLTVV.

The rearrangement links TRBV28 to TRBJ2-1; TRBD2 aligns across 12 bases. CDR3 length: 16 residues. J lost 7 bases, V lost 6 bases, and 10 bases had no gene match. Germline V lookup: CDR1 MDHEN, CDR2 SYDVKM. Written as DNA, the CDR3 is TGTGCCAGCAGAACTGCCGGGACTAGCGGGCTAAATGAGCAGTTCTTC. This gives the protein CASRTAGTSGLNEQFF.

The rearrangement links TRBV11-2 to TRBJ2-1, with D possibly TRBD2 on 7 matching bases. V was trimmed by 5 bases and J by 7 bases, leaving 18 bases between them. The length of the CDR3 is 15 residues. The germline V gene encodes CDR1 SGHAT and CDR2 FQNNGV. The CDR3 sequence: CASSPPGGGVNEQFF. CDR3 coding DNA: TGTGCCAGCAGCCCCCCGGGGGGCGGGGTAAATGAGCAGTTCTTC.

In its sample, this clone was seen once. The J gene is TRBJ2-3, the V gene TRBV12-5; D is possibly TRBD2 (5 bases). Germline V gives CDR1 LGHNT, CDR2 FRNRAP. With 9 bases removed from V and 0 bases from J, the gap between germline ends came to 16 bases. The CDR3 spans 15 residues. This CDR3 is CASSGGPGSTDTQYF. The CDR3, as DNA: TGTGCTAGCAGCGGAGGTCCAGGAAGCACAGATACGCAGTATTTT.

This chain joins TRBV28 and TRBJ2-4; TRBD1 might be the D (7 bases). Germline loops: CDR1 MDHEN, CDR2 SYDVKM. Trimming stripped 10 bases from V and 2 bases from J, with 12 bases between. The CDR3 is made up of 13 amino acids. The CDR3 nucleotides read TGTGCCATCTCAGGGGGGACCAAAAACATTCAGTACTTC. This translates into CAISGGTKNIQYF. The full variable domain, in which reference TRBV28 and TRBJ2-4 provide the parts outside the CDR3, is DVKVTQSSRYLVKRTGEKVFLECVQDMDHENMFWYRQDPGLGLRLIYFSYDVKMKEKGDIPEGYSVSREKKERFSLILESASTNQTSMYLCAISGGTKNIQYFGAGTRLSVL.

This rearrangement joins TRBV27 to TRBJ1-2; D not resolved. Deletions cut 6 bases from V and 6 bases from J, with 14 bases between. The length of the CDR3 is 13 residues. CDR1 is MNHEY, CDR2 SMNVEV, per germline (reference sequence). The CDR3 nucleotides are TGTGCCAGCAGGCAGGCGGGGTTAGATGGCTACACCTTC. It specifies CASRQAGLDGYTF.

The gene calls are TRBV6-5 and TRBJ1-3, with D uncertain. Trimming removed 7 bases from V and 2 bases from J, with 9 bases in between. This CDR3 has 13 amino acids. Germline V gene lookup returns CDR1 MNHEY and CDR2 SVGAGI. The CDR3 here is CASIGFPGNTIYF. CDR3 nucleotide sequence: TGTGCCAGCATAGGGTTTCCTGGAAACACCATATATTTT.

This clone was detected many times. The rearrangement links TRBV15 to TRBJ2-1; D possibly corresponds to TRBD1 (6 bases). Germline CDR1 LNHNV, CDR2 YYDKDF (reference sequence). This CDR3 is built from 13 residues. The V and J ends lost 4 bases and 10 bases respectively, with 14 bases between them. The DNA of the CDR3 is TGTGCCACCAGCAACCCACAGGGTCGGGAGCAGTTCTTC. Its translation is CATSNPQGREQFF.

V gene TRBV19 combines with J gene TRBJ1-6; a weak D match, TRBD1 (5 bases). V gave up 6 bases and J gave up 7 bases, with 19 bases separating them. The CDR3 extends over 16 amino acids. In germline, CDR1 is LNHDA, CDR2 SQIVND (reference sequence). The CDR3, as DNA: TGTGCCAGTAGAAACGTCGAGGCAGGACAAAATTCACCCCTCCACTTT. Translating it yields CASRNVEAGQNSPLHF.

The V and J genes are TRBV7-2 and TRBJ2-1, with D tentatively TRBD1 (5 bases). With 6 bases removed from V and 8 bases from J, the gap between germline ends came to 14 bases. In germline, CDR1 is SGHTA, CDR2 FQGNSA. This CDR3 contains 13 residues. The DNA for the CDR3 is TGTGCCAGCAGAGCAGCAGGGATTCATGAGCAGTTCTTC. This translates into CASRAAGIHEQFF.

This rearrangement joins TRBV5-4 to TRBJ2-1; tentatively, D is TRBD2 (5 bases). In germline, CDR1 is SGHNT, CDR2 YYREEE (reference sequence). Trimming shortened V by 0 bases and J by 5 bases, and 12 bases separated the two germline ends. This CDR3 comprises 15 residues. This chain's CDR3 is CASSLGSASHNEQFF. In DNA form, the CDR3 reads TGTGCCAGCAGCTTGGGTAGCGCGAGCCACAATGAGCAGTTCTTC.

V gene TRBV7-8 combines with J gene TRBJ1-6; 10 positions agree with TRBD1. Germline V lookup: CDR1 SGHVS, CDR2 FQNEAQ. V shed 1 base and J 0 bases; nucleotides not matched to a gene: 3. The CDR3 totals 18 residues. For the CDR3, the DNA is TGTGCCAGCAGCTTAGTCTGGACAGGGGGCTCCTATAATTCACCCCTCCACTTT. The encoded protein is CASSLVWTGGSYNSPLHF.